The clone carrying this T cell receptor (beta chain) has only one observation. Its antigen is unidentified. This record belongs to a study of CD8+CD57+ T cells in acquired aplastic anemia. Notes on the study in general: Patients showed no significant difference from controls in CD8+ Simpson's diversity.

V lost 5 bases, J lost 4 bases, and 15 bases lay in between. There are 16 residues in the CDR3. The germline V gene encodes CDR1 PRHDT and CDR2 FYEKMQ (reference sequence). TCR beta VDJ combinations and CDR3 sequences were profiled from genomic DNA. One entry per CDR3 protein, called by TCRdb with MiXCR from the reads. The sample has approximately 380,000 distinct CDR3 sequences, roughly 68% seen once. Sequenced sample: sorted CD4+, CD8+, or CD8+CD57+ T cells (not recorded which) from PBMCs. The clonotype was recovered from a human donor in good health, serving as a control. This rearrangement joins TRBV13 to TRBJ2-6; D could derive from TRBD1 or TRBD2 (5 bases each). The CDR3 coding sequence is TGTGCCAGCAGCATACGGGGCGGATCCGGGGCCAACGTCCTGACTTTC. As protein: CASSIRGGSGANVLTF.